This TCR beta chain was captured in a study of shared clonotypes between healthy human individuals. Generated by immunoSEQ multiplex PCR, the TCRdb table keeps only in-frame clones and is missing some. The table includes approximately 2,300,000 clones, approximately 90% detected once. The sequence was obtained from a man aged 18 to 30 in good health. Some clones in this sample may be carry-over from other donors' samples. The sample consisted of naive CD4+ T cells from PBMCs. As for subset: CD45RA+ positively selected.

CDR3 DNA: TGTGCCAGCAGCGTAGGGGTTAGCGGGACCACAGATACGCAGTATTTT. This gives the protein CASSVGVSGTTDTQYF. The gene calls are TRBV9 and TRBJ2-3; TRBD2 aligns across 8 bases. Germline V gives CDR1 SGDLS, CDR2 YYNGEE. Unmatched junction bases numbered 5, after V lost 0 bases and J lost 2 bases. CDR3 length: 16 amino acids.